This T cell receptor beta chain was obtained from a study of T cells in Graves' hyperthyroidism and ophthalmopathy. Study in general: The blood sample was taken at first diagnosis, before treatment began.

The CDR3 contains 16 residues. The germline CDR1 and CDR2 sequences are LGHNA and YNFKEQ. The V segment lost 4 bases and the J segment 8 bases; nucleotides outside the gene matches: 10. Whole-study results and caveats: Stable hyperthyroidism was told apart from ophthalmopathy by a model built on 13 V-J features.

Regarding this clonotype: Its antigen is unidentified.

There were TCR beta CDR3 regions amplified from RNA transcripts. The primer set for the first-round RT-PCR of the TCR CDR3 was HTBI. TCRdb passed the multiplex PCR reads through MiXCR, listing each CDR3 protein once. The sample lists about 400,000 distinct CDR3 sequences, roughly 13% occurring once. The J gene is TRBJ1-4, the V gene TRBV4-2, with 10 bases that match TRBD1. This receptor was identified in a woman younger than 35 with Graves' hyperthyroidism. Sequencing was performed on blood. This CDR3 reads CASSLSWGTGEEKLFF. In nucleotides, the CDR3 is TGTGCCAGCAGCCTGTCGTGGGGGACAGGGGAAGAAAAACTGTTTTTT.